One sample yielded the 20 T cell receptor beta chains listed below, sequenced in a study of immune heterogeneity within non-small cell lung tumors. Genomic DNA from bulk tumor acted as the template, and about 600 ng was loaded per sample. Biopsies, several per primary tumor and spaced far apart, were collected during surgery. Curative surgical treatment was performed in patients who had newly diagnosed, untreated non-small cell lung cancer. Amplifying TCR beta CDR3 involved multiplex PCR carried out with 32 V and 13 J primers. TCRdb reprocessed the multiplex PCR reads via MiXCR and lists one record per CDR3 protein. The sample holds about 11,000 distinct CDR3 sequences; 15% to 25% are singletons and the top ten take under 4%. Material: lung tumor tissue. Receptor source: a man between 60 and 70 years old with non-small cell lung cancer.

Judged by abundance, this clonotype is medium-sized. J is TRBJ1-2 and V is TRBV27; D remains unclear. CDR1 and CDR2 (germline): MNHEY, SMNVEV (reference sequence). This CDR3 region has 12 residues. Trimming removed 5 bases from V and 8 bases from J, with 12 bases in between. The CDR3 DNA reads as TGTGCCAGCAGTAAATCAGGTATAGGCTACACCTTC. This gives the protein CASSKSGIGYTF.

This clonotype was counted only a few times. The chain is built from TRBV7-9 and TRBJ2-3, with 7 nucleotides matching TRBD2. J gave up 7 bases and V 5 bases, and 6 bases lay outside the gene matches. CDR1 and CDR2 (germline): SEHNR, FQNEAQ (reference sequence). CDR3 length: 13 residues. The CDR3 protein is CASSIIAGYTQYF. The CDR3 bases are TGTGCCAGCAGCATCATAGCGGGTTATACGCAGTATTTT.

The sample holds a few counts of this clonotype. J is TRBJ2-1 and V is TRBV12-5, with D possibly matching TRBD2 (5 bases). V dropped 3 bases and J dropped 9 bases, with 12 bases sitting between them. Germline CDR1 and CDR2: LGHNT and FRNRAP. The CDR3 is 13 residues long. The CDR3 spells CASGFATEGEQFF. The CDR3 region has the DNA TGTGCTAGTGGTTTCGCGACCGAGGGTGAGCAGTTCTTC.

This rearrangement joins TRBV24-1 to TRBJ2-2; TRBD2 matches at 10 bases. V was clipped by 9 bases and J by 8 bases; unmatched bases: 11. The CDR3 totals 15 residues. From germline, CDR1 is KGHDR and CDR2 SFDVKD. The CDR3 here is CATSPVASGRGELFF. The DNA for the CDR3 is TGTGCCACCTCCCCCGTCGCTAGCGGGAGAGGGGAGCTGTTTTTT.

This clonotype was counted only a few times. At one end the junction does not follow the germline gene, possibly because of a read error. The chain uses TRBV7-9 and TRBJ2-7; D is possibly TRBD2 (6 bases). The CDR3 loop spans 14 amino acids. Germline CDR1 and CDR2: SEHNR and FQNEAQ (reference sequence). The CDR3 here is CTSSSGLTLYEQYF. CDR3 in DNA: TGTACCAGCAGCTCGGGACTGACCTTATACGAGCAGTACTTC.

Points on this clonotype: This may arise from a read error, as a much more abundant clone is one base away. The chain recombines TRBV18 with TRBJ2-7; the D gene is possibly TRBD1 (6 bases). The CDR3 has 13 residues. The germline V gene encodes CDR1 KGHSH and CDR2 LQKENI. The CDR3 coding sequence is TGTGCCATCTCACCGTCAGGGGCCTACGAGCAGTACTTC. It yields the protein CAISPSGAYEQYF.

This clonotype was counted between two and nine times. The V call is TRBV6-1, the J call TRBJ2-1; weak D call: TRBD2 (6 bases). The CDR3 totals 15 residues. Germline V gives CDR1 MNHNS, CDR2 SASEGT. V lost 5 bases to trimming and J lost 7 bases, with 18 bases between them. For the CDR3, the DNA is TGTGCCAGCAGTAACCCGGGACTCCAACCAAATGAGCAGTTCTTC. This encodes CASSNPGLQPNEQFF.

By share, this clonotype ranks as medium-sized. The V gene is TRBV6-1, the J gene TRBJ2-6, with TRBD1 matching 12 bases. In germline, CDR1 is MNHNS, CDR2 SASEGT. Losses at the gene ends were 6 bases for V and 2 bases for J; bases not matched to a gene: 8. The CDR3 sequence is 18 residues long. The CDR3 DNA reads TGTGCCAGCAGATCCATGGGGACAGGGGGCGCTGGGGCCAACGTCCTGACTTTC. Translation: CASRSMGTGGAGANVLTF.

This clonotype rates as medium-sized. The V gene is TRBV20-1, the J gene TRBJ2-3; possibly TRBD2 for D (7 bases). CDR1 DFQATT and CDR2 SNEGSKA come from the germline V gene (reference sequence). The CDR3 consists of 13 residues. Trimming cost V 3 bases and J 5 bases, with 12 bases left between them. The CDR3 nucleotides are TGCAGTGCTAGTGGGGGGGCAGGAGATACGCAGTATTTT. It is translated as CSASGGAGDTQYF.

The chain links TRBV28 to TRBJ1-1; D unresolved. With 7 bases removed from V and 3 bases from J, the gap between germline ends came to 12 bases. The CDR3 covers 13 residues. In germline, CDR1 is MDHEN, CDR2 SYDVKM. The CDR3 here is CASTHSSDTEAFF. The CDR3 DNA sequence: TGTGCCAGCACCCACAGCAGTGACACTGAAGCTTTCTTT.

This clonotype is labeled as medium-sized. The V and J genes are TRBV2 and TRBJ1-6; tentative D call: TRBD1 (6 bases). V was trimmed by 7 bases and J by 7 bases, leaving 11 bases between them. CDR1 and CDR2 from the germline V gene are SNHLY and FYNNEI. This CDR3 contains 13 residues. The DNA for the CDR3 is TGTGCCAGCACCACAGGGTCGAATTCACCCCTCCACTTT. This sequence encodes CASTTGSNSPLHF.

This clonotype qualifies as medium-sized. The rearrangement links TRBV20-1 to TRBJ1-1; 7 bases are a match to TRBD1. Losses at the gene ends were 7 bases for V and 0 bases for J; bases not matched to a gene: 8. CDR3 length: 14 residues. The V gene's germline CDR1 is DFQATT and CDR2 SNEGSKA (reference sequence). This CDR3 is CSGGTVALNTEAFF. In nucleotides, the CDR3 is TGCAGTGGTGGGACAGTCGCCCTGAACACTGAAGCTTTCTTT.

This clonotype was detected ten times or more. The chain has TRBV20-1 and TRBJ1-2; tentative D call: TRBD1 (5 bases). Trimming stripped 0 bases from V and 6 bases from J, with 17 bases between. The CDR3 consists of 15 residues. Germline CDR1 is DFQATT and CDR2 is SNEGSKA (reference sequence). DNA of the CDR3: TGCAGTGCTAGAGACTCCACGTCAGGGAGCGATGGCTACACCTTC. This sequence encodes CSARDSTSGSDGYTF.

This clonotype was seen a handful of times. This rearrangement joins TRBV3-1 to TRBJ2-1, with 8 nucleotides matching TRBD2. Germline V gives CDR1 LGHDT, CDR2 YNNKEL (reference sequence). Trimming removed 3 bases from V and 2 bases from J; junction bases left unmatched: 3. The CDR3 has 15 amino acids. In DNA form, the CDR3 reads TGTGCCAGCAGCCAGGGGGGACTAGCCTACAATGAGCAGTTCTTC. Translation: CASSQGGLAYNEQFF.

There are many counts of this clonotype. The V and J genes are TRBV28 and TRBJ2-1, with a tentative D call TRBD2 (6 bases). The CDR3 runs to 18 residues. Trimming stripped 5 bases from V and 2 bases from J, with 22 bases between. CDR1 MDHEN and CDR2 SYDVKM come from the germline V gene. The CDR3 spells CASSIAPGGTEAYNEQFF. CDR3 bases: TGTGCCAGCAGTATAGCTCCCGGGGGAACAGAGGCCTACAATGAGCAGTTCTTC.

This clonotype was detected only once. The CDR3 loop reads CASSSGGELFF. CDR3 bases: TGTGCCAGCTCCTCCGGCGGGGAGCTGTTTTTT. This chain joins TRBV3-1 and TRBJ2-2, with D unclear. Germline V gene data show CDR1 as LGHDT and CDR2 as YNNKEL (reference sequence). Trimming shortened V by 8 bases and J by 7 bases, and 8 bases separated the two germline ends. This CDR3 contains 11 residues.

With regard to this clonotype: One end of the junction fails to match germline, which may point to a read error. V is TRBV2 and J is TRBJ2-2; TRBD2 matches at 10 bases. CDR3 length equals 16 residues. Germline V gene data show CDR1 as SNHLY and CDR2 as FYNNEI. The CDR3 DNA reads as TGTGCCAGCAAGGTTCAAGCGGGAGGGCGAACCGGGGATCTGTTTTTT. Its translation: CASKVQAGGRTGDLFF.

The rearrangement joins TRBV20-1 to TRBJ2-5; 10 nucleotides agree with TRBD2. This CDR3 contains 15 residues. From germline, CDR1 is DFQATT and CDR2 SNEGSKA (reference sequence). The V gene end was trimmed by 6 bases and the J gene end by 4 bases; junction bases not matched to a gene: 11. Written as DNA, the CDR3 is TGCAGTGCACCCGGCGGGCTAGCGGGAGTAGAGACCCAGTACTTC. Translated: CSAPGGLAGVETQYF.

This clonotype came up many times. The J gene is TRBJ2-2, the V gene TRBV6-1; the D is unclear. CDR3 length equals 15 residues. Germline lookup yields CDR1 MNHNS and CDR2 SASEGT. V was trimmed by 7 bases and J by 0 bases, leaving 12 bases between them. CDR3 coding DNA: TGTGCCAGCAAATTCGGAACTGCGAACACCGGGGAGCTGTTTTTT. It translates to CASKFGTANTGELFF.

V and J are TRBV27 and TRBJ1-5, with D possibly TRBD1 on 5 matching bases. The length of the CDR3 is 17 residues. From germline, CDR1 is MNHEY and CDR2 SMNVEV (reference sequence). Deletions cut 7 bases from V and 1 base from J, with 20 bases between. CDR3 bases: TGTGCCAGCACCCCATCATCAGGGAAGTGGAGCAATCAGCCCCAGCATTTT. Translation gives CASTPSSGKWSNQPQHF.